This record looks at one T cell receptor (beta chain) sequence and its context. The antigen it binds to is not known. The record has no base qualities; no much larger clone is one base away. The data derive from a study of somatic mutations in cytotoxic T cells in rheumatoid arthritis (dated by TCRdb to 2016 to 2017). Regarding the complete study: Before any treatment started and right after they were diagnosed, patients gave peripheral blood samples (about 27 ml EDTA). Sorted V beta1+ cells also underwent TCRB sequencing, and some V beta antibody-stained T-cell populations were flow-sorted at nearly 100% purity on a FACSAria II or Sony SH800. To characterize clonality, the study used TCRB deep sequencing while asking whether somatic mutations are carried by expanded CD8+ T-cell clones in newly diagnosed, untreated rheumatoid arthritis. TCRB deep sequencing was performed for 65 rheumatoid arthritis patients and some 19 healthy controls. The median ages of the patient and control groups were essentially identical.

Spanning cysteine to phenylalanine, the CDR3 consists of 15 amino acids. The kept DNA is CDR3 alone, 45 bases in frame from the first base. V was cut back by 0 bases and J by 2 bases, leaving a gap of 11 bases between them. CDR1 and CDR2 are read off the germline V gene as MGHRA and YSYEKL. Overall results and qualifications from the work: In about an eighth of the roughly 65 patients the largest CD8+ clone exceeded 20% of CD8+ cells, and several identical CD8+ TCRB sequences were shared between blood and synovial fluid. There was no significant difference in CD8+ T-cell clonality between rheumatoid arthritis patients and age-matched healthy controls. The slight underrepresentation of TRBV07 in patients was not corrected for multiple comparisons. CD8+ clonality increased with age in patients (Spearman r ~ 0.47) but not in healthy controls. It was unknown which antigens the expanded CD8+ clones targeted, and their absence from virus-specific databases did not exclude viral specificity.

Positive magnetic bead selection on an AutoMACS was used to isolate CD4+ and CD8+ cells, with flow cytometry used to check purity. Initial screening for clonal expansions relied on flow cytometry with a TCR V beta antibody panel, after which sorted CD8+ fractions underwent TCRB deep sequencing for characterization. Peripheral blood mononuclear cells were obtained using density gradient separation with Ficoll-Paque PLUS. Using Nucleospin Tissue or Tissue XS kits, DNA was extracted from CD4-enriched, CD8-enriched or PBMC samples, with quantification by a Qubit 2.0 fluorometer. Sequencing of TCRB CDR3 was done on genomic DNA with the immunoSEQ assay. Per the original workflow: Published virus-specific TCRB sequences were compared with patient CD8+ clones larger than 1%, and only a few matches were found. The analyses included only productive TCRB rearrangements. A clone was defined by a unique TCRB CDR3 sequence, and clonality was computed as a productive clonality index based on Shannon entropy. To calculate repertoire overlap between two samples, the template counts of each clone were considered relative to each sample's total templates. V-gene usage from TCRB sequencing and V-gene usage measured by flow cytometry were correlated (Spearman r of 0.61). Entries here come from immuneACCESS through TCRdb and include only in-frame sequences with V and J called. Some clones fail to appear in such tables; in the studies checked, an unresolved V gene covers under half of the shortfall, and the cause of the remainder is unknown. V and J calls and clone size are given by that table; D and trimming were obtained from the DNA. The sample table holds around 7,000 clones, of which 80% to 90% were seen once. The top ten hold 26% of the sample.

The chain joins TRBV4-1 to TRBJ2-7, and TRBD1 may be the D gene, going by 5 matching bases. The TCR originated in a woman aged 70-85 years with rheumatoid arthritis. The sample was CD8+ T cells sorted from blood. In nucleotides, the sequence is TGCGCCAGCAGCCAAGAAGCAGGGCGTCCCTACGAGCAGTACTTC. It codes for CASSQEAGRPYEQYF.